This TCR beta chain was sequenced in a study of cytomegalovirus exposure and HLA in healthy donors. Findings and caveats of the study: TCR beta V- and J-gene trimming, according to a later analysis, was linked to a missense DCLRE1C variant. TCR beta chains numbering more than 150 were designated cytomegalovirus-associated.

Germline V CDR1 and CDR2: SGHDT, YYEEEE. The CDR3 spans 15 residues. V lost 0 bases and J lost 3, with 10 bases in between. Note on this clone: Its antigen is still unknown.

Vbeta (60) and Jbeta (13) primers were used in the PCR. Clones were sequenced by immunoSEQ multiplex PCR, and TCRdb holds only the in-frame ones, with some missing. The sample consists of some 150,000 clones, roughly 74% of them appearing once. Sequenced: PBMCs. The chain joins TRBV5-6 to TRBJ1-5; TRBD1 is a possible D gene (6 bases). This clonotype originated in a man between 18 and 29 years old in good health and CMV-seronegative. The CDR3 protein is CASSLDRELNQPQHF. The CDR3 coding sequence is TGTGCCAGCAGCTTGGACAGGGAACTCAATCAGCCCCAGCATTTT.